These 26 T cell receptor beta chains came from one sample sequenced in a study of CD8+ T cells in alopecia areata. Regarding treatment: oral pan-JAK inhibitor, 5-10 mg twice daily. RNA was isolated and reverse transcribed to cDNA, the sequencing template. The assay was immunoSEQ multiplex PCR, and TCRdb's table has in-frame clones only and misses some. The sample shows hundreds of thousands of clones, over 45% of them seen only once. The sequences come from CD4+ T cells sorted from blood, collected at week 24, from a patient treated with tofacitinib. These receptors all come from a human donor with alopecia areata.

The table lists this clone with a few counts. The DNA for the CDR3 is TGTGCCAGCAGCAATTGGGGAGACAGGGAGCCCACCGGGGAGCTGTTTTTT. It translates to CASSNWGDREPTGELFF. V is TRBV21-1 and J is TRBJ2-2; the table names TRBD1, a call not compared with the DNA. TRBV21-1 is a known pseudogene. The CDR3 spans 17 residues.

This chain connects TRBV30 to TRBJ2-7; D remains unclear. This CDR3 contains 11 residues. Trimming took 5 bases from V and 4 from J, leaving 9 bases between them. Germline V gene data show CDR1 as GTSNPN and CDR2 as SVGIG (reference sequence). CDR3 sequence (DNA): TGTGCCTGGCAGAAAGGGTACGAGCAGTACTTC. Its translation is CAWQKGYEQYF.

The chain has TRBV25-1 and TRBJ1-5, with a weak D call TRBD1 (6 bases). Germline CDR1 reads MGHDK; CDR2 reads SYGVNS. This CDR3 comprises 17 residues. V was trimmed by 1 base and J by 2 bases, leaving 15 bases between them. CDR3 nucleotides: TGTGCCAGCAGTGAATCCACCCAGGGGATTGGCAATCAGCCCCAGCATTTT. Protein sequence: CASSESTQGIGNQPQHF.

This clone was observed a few times. The rearrangement uses TRBV19 and TRBJ2-2, with 7 bases aligning to TRBD1. The germline gives CDR1 LNHDA, CDR2 SQIVND (reference sequence). CDR3 size: 15 residues. Unmatched junction bases numbered 4, after V lost 0 bases and J lost 6 bases. The CDR3 protein is CASSIDSTGPGELFF. The CDR3 region has the DNA TGTGCCAGTAGTATAGATTCGACAGGGCCCGGGGAGCTGTTTTTT.

The V call is TRBV2, the J call TRBJ2-6; D may be TRBD1 (5 bases). The CDR3 runs 15 residues. The V end was cut by 5 bases, the J end by 0 bases, with 8 bases between. Per germline, CDR1 SNHLY and CDR2 FYNNEI. The CDR3 sequence: CASSWGFSGANVLTF. The CDR3 DNA reads as TGTGCCAGCAGTTGGGGCTTCTCTGGGGCCAACGTCCTGACTTTC. The full variable domain, rest sourced from reference TRBV2 and TRBJ2-6, is EPEVTQTPSHQVTQMGQEVILRCVPISNHLYFYWYRQILGQKVEFLVSFYNNEISEKSEIFDDQFSVERPDGSNFTLKIRSTKLEDSAMYFCASSWGFSGANVLTFGAGSRLTVL.

This clone was detected a few times. The V gene is TRBV6-5, the J gene TRBJ1-2; 9 bases line up with TRBD1. The CDR3 totals 13 residues. V trimming: 5 bases; J trimming: 4 bases; junction bases outside the gene matches: 2. Germline assignment: CDR1 MNHEY and CDR2 SVGAGI. CDR3: CASSQTGGYGYTF. In nucleotides, the CDR3 is TGTGCCAGCAGTCAGACAGGGGGCTATGGCTACACCTTC.

Remarks on this clone: The sample holds other DNA sequences that translate to the same CDR3. The CDR3 reads CSVDGDGYTF. The CDR3 region has the DNA TGCAGCGTTGATGGGGATGGCTACACCTTC. The V gene is TRBV29-1, the J gene TRBJ1-2; D ambiguous. This CDR3 contains 10 residues. Trimming shortened V by 3 bases and J by 6 bases, and 5 bases separated the two germline ends. The germline gives CDR1 SQVTM, CDR2 ANQGSEA.

This clone was seen only a few times. The V gene is TRBV4-3, the J gene TRBJ2-4; 9 nucleotides agree with TRBD2. V lost 5 bases, J lost 9 bases, and 14 bases stayed unmatched. This CDR3 spans 16 amino acids. CDR1 and CDR2 (germline): LGHNA, YSLEER. The CDR3 coding sequence is TGCGCCAGCAGCAAACTTAGCGGGGGAGTATATGGCATTCAGTACTTC. Its protein product is CASSKLSGGVYGIQYF.

This clone was recorded a few times. The J gene is TRBJ2-7, the V gene TRBV6-5, with D tentatively TRBD1 (7 bases). Germline V lookup: CDR1 MNHEY, CDR2 SVGAGI. Trimming took off 0 bases at V and 5 bases at J, with 14 bases between the two ends. The CDR3 sequence is 15 residues long. The CDR3: CASSYSGDREDEQYF. The CDR3 DNA sequence: TGTGCCAGCAGTTACTCGGGAGACAGGGAGGACGAGCAGTACTTC.

This chain uses TRBV30 with TRBJ2-3, with TRBD1 matching 7 bases. The CDR3 is made up of 14 amino acids. Germline V gene lookup returns CDR1 GTSNPN and CDR2 SVGIG (reference sequence). V was pared by 3 bases and J by 5 bases, with 8 bases of the junction left unmatched. CDR3 loop: CAWRLQGRIDTQYF. The CDR3 coding sequence is TGTGCCTGGAGGTTACAGGGGCGGATAGATACGCAGTATTTT.

A few counts support this clone. V gene TRBV30 combines with J gene TRBJ1-5, with D perhaps matching TRBD1 (6 bases). Trimming removed 2 bases at V and 9 bases at J, with 14 bases between. This CDR3 spans 13 amino acids. Per the germline V gene, CDR1 is GTSNPN and CDR2 is SVGIG (reference sequence). The CDR3 region is CAWSPRGLGPQHF. The CDR3 nucleotides are TGTGCCTGGAGTCCCCGGGGGCTAGGGCCCCAGCATTTT.

The chain uses TRBV2 and TRBJ2-7; D possibly corresponds to TRBD1 (6 bases). CDR3 length equals 14 residues. The germline V and J ends were trimmed by 3 bases and 4 bases, with 13 bases remaining between them. Germline V lookup: CDR1 SNHLY, CDR2 FYNNEI. Written as DNA, the CDR3 is TGTGCCAGCAGTGAGCAGGGGCCCATATACGAGCAGTACTTC. It encodes CASSEQGPIYEQYF.

This clone was seen only a few times. The chain combines TRBV27 with TRBJ1-4; D not resolved. Between the trimmed V and J ends, which lost 5 bases and 4 bases, there was a span of 11 bases. Germline V lookup: CDR1 MNHEY, CDR2 SMNVEV (reference sequence). The CDR3 has 14 residues. The DNA of the CDR3 is TGTGCCAGCAGTCTTCGGGTCTATAATGAAAAACTGTTTTTT. Its protein is CASSLRVYNEKLFF.

The genes are TRBV9 and TRBJ2-6; D is uncertain. Trimming shortened V by 4 bases and J by 0 bases, and 20 bases separated the two germline ends. Germline V gene data show CDR1 as SGDLS and CDR2 as YYNGEE. The CDR3 covers 19 residues. CDR3 in DNA: TGTGCCAGCAGCCAACCTAGACTCGGACGAGGCTCTGGGGCCAACGTCCTGACTTTC. This translates into CASSQPRLGRGSGANVLTF. Variable domain in full (rest from reference TRBV9 and TRBJ2-6): DSGVTQTPKHLITATGQRVTLRCSPRSGDLSVYWYQQSLDQGLQFLIQYYNGEERAKGNILERFSAQQFPDLHSELNLSSLELGDSALYFCASSQPRLGRGSGANVLTFGAGSRLTVL.

The CDR3 is CASSLPTHRQFF. The CDR3 DNA follows: TGCGCCAGCAGCCTTCCGACTCATCGGCAGTTCTTC. V is TRBV4-1 and J is TRBJ2-1; D ambiguous. The CDR3 has 12 amino acids. V shed 4 bases and J shed 12 bases, with 13 bases lying between them. Germline V gene lookup returns CDR1 MGHRA and CDR2 YSYEKL.

Written as DNA, the CDR3 is TGTGCCAGCAGTACCCGGACAGGGTCCCAAGAGACCCAGTACTTC. This encodes CASSTRTGSQETQYF. J is TRBJ2-5 and V is TRBV27; TRBD1 aligns across 8 bases. From germline, CDR1 is MNHEY and CDR2 SMNVEV (reference sequence). V lost 5 bases, J lost 1 base, and 6 bases stayed unmatched. The CDR3 contains 15 residues.

The V gene is TRBV5-6, the J gene TRBJ2-5, with D unclear. This CDR3 is 13 amino acids long. The V gene's germline CDR1 is SGHDT and CDR2 YYEEEE. V lost 1 base to trimming and J lost 8 bases, with 12 bases between them. The CDR3 reads CASSLWATGTQYF. CDR3 in DNA: TGTGCCAGCAGCTTGTGGGCCACGGGTACCCAGTACTTC. The full variable domain, completed using reference TRBV5-6 and TRBJ2-5, is DAGVTQSPTHLIKTRGQQVTLRCSPKSGHDTVSWYQQALGQGPQFIFQYYEEEERQRGNFPDRFSGHQFPNYSSELNVNALLLGDSALYLCASSLWATGTQYFGPGTRLLVL.

This clone was found a few times. The genes are TRBV19 and TRBJ1-2; D is undetermined. CDR1 LNHDA and CDR2 SQIVND come from the germline V gene (reference sequence). The CDR3 spans 13 residues. Trimming shortened V by 5 bases and J by 3 bases, and 10 bases separated the two germline ends. CDR3 DNA: TGTGCCAGTAGTCCCCGGCGCGACTATGGCTACACCTTC. Translating gives CASSPRRDYGYTF.

The rearrangement uses TRBV7-9 and TRBJ2-3; D is perhaps TRBD1 (6 bases). V was trimmed by 2 bases and J by 10 bases, leaving 22 bases between them. The CDR3 extends over 16 amino acids. Germline loops: CDR1 SEHNR, CDR2 FQNEAQ (reference sequence). This CDR3 is CASSLRSAGAQQAQYF. CDR3 in DNA: TGTGCCAGCAGCTTAAGATCGGCAGGGGCCCAGCAGGCGCAGTATTTT.

V is TRBV7-2 and J is TRBJ1-5; D is unresolved. Trimming removed 3 bases at V and 7 bases at J, with 13 bases between. This CDR3 comprises 14 residues. From germline, CDR1 is SGHTA and CDR2 FQGNSA. The CDR3 loop reads CASSFPGLVQPQHF. CDR3 nucleotides: TGTGCCAGCAGCTTTCCGGGGTTGGTACAGCCCCAGCATTTT.

This clone has ten or more counts. V is TRBV28 and J is TRBJ2-6; D possibly uses TRBD1 or TRBD2 (5 bases each). The CDR3 length is 16 residues. V lost 3 bases, J lost 3 bases, and 12 bases lay in between. Germline V gives CDR1 MDHEN, CDR2 SYDVKM. CDR3 coding DNA: TGTGCCAGCAGTTTGCCTCGGGGCCATGGGGCCAACGTCCTGACTTTC. It yields the protein CASSLPRGHGANVLTF.

With regard to this clone: The sample contains more than one DNA sequence encoding this CDR3. The chain combines TRBV30 with TRBJ1-5; no clear D. The V end lost 0 bases, the J end lost 4 bases, and 7 bases lay between the germline ends. The CDR3 is 13 residues long. The germline gives CDR1 GTSNPN, CDR2 SVGIG (reference sequence). The CDR3 DNA is TGTGCCTGGAGTGTAGGTGGAAATCAGCCCCAGCATTTT. Its protein is CAWSVGGNQPQHF. Variable domain in full (rest from reference TRBV30 and TRBJ1-5): SQTIHQWPATLVQPVGSPLSLECTVEGTSNPNLYWYRQAAGRGLQLLFYSVGIGQISSEVPQNLSASRPQDRQFILSSKKLLLSDSGFYLCAWSVGGNQPQHFGDGTRLSIL.

V gene TRBV29-1 combines with J gene TRBJ2-3, with D maybe TRBD2 (7 bases). Germline CDR1 and CDR2: SQVTM and ANQGSEA. Between the trimmed V and J ends, which lost 4 bases and 6 bases, there was a span of 17 bases. This CDR3 comprises 14 residues. CDR3 sequence (DNA): TGCAGCGTTGGCGTGGAAGGGGGGGTGGATACGCAGTATTTT. It encodes CSVGVEGGVDTQYF.

In DNA form, the CDR3 reads TGTGCCAGCAGTTCCCCCTCCGGAACTAGCAGGGAGAATGAGCAGTTCTTC. Residues: CASSSPSGTSRENEQFF. The genes are TRBV28 and TRBJ2-1; possible D gene TRBD2, 6 bases. The V and J ends lost 4 bases and 7 bases respectively, with 23 bases between them. CDR3 length: 17 residues. Looked up from germline, CDR1 is MDHEN and CDR2 is SYDVKM. The variable domain in full, with the rest retrieved from reference TRBV28 and TRBJ2-1, is DVKVTQSSRYLVKRTGEKVFLECVQDMDHENMFWYRQDPGLGLRLIYFSYDVKMKEKGDIPEGYSVSREKKERFSLILESASTNQTSMYLCASSSPSGTSRENEQFFGPGTRLTVL.

This clone was recorded a few times. The chain couples TRBV30 to TRBJ1-1; unclear D gene. CDR3 length equals 13 residues. CDR1 GTSNPN and CDR2 SVGIG come from the germline V gene (reference sequence). Trimming cost V 3 bases and J 1 base, with 9 bases left between them. CDR3 sequence reads: CAWRVGGNTEAFF. The CDR3 DNA reads TGTGCCTGGAGGGTGGGAGGGAACACTGAAGCTTTCTTT.

This clone occurred a few times. The V and J genes are TRBV6-6 and TRBJ1-4, with 9 bases fitting TRBD1. After removal of 6 bases from V and 7 bases from J, the junction contained 9 bases not matched to a gene. The CDR3 is 15 residues long. CDR1 and CDR2 from the germline V gene are MNHNY and SVGAGI (reference sequence). The CDR3 coding sequence is TGTGCCAGCAGCTCCGCACAGGGGGCGACTGAAAAACTGTTTTTT. Translation gives CASSSAQGATEKLFF.